This section outlines one TCR beta chain sequence together with its context. The target antigen is unknown. V lost 0 bases and J 4 bases, leaving 13 bases between the germline ends. The CDR3 length is 15 residues. Germline V gene lookup returns CDR1 MGHRA and CDR2 YSYEKL. This sample was included in a study of CD8+CD57+ T cells in acquired aplastic anemia. Background on the study: Average DNA yield from sorted CD4+ and CD8+ cells was 3.2 ug. Study findings and constraints: Patients shared just under 30 CD8+ CDR3 sequences with controls. The study found no significant CD8+ Simpson's diversity difference between patients and controls.

Patients included in sequencing had previously demonstrated CD8+CD57+ cell expansion by flow cytometry. Each patient carried a diagnosis of severe acquired aplastic anemia. Genomic DNA templated the TCR beta VDJ and CDR3 profiling. TCRdb passed the reads through MiXCR, listing each CDR3 protein once. The profile shows roughly 98,000 distinct CDR3 sequences, 55% to 75% of them singletons. Sequences were obtained from sorted CD4+, CD8+, or CD8+CD57+ T cells (not recorded which) from PBMCs. The J gene is TRBJ2-7, the V gene TRBV4-1, with D possibly TRBD2 on 7 matching bases. This TCR was sampled from a human donor with aplastic anemia. In DNA form, the CDR3 reads TGCGCCAGCAGCCAAGAGAGGGGGAGGGCTTACGAGCAGTACTTC. Amino acid sequence: CASSQERGRAYEQYF.